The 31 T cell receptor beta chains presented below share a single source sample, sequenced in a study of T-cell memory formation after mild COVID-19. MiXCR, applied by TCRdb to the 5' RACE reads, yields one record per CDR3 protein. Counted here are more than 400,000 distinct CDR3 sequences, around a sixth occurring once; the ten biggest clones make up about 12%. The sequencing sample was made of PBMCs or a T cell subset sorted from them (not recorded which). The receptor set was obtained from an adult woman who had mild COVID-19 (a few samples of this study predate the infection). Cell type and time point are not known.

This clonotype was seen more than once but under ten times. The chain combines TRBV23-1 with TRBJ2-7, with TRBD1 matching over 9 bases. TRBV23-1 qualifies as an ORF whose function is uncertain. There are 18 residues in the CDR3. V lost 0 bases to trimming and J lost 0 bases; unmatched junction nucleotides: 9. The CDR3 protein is CASSQSDAQGAVSYEQYF. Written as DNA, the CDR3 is TGCGCCAGCAGTCAATCGGATGCACAGGGGGCGGTCTCCTACGAGCAGTACTTC.

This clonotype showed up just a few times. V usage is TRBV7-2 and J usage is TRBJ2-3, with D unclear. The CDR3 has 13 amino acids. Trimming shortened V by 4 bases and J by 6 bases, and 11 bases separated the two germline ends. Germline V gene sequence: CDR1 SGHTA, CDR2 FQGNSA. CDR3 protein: CASSSRSGDTQYF. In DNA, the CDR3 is TGTGCCAGCAGCTCCAGATCCGGGGATACGCAGTATTTT.

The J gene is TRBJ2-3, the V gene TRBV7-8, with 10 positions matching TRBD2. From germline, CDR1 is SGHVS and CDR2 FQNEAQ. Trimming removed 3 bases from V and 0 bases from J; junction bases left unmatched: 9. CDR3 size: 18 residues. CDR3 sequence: CASSLPASGGKSTDTQYF. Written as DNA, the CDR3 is TGTGCCAGCAGCTTGCCGGCTAGCGGGGGCAAGAGCACAGATACGCAGTATTTT. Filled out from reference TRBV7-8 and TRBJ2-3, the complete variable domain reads GAGVSQSPRYKVAKRGQDVALRCDPISGHVSLFWYQQALGQGPEFLTYFQNEAQLDKSGLPSDRFFAERPEGSVSTLKIQRTQQEDSAVYLCASSLPASGGKSTDTQYFGPGTRLTVL.

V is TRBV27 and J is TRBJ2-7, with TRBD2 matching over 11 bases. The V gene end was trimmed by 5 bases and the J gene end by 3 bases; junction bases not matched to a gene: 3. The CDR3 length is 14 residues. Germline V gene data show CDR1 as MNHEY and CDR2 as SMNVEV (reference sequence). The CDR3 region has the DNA TGTGCCAGCAGTCATGGACTAGCGGGCTACGAGCAGTACTTC. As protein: CASSHGLAGYEQYF.

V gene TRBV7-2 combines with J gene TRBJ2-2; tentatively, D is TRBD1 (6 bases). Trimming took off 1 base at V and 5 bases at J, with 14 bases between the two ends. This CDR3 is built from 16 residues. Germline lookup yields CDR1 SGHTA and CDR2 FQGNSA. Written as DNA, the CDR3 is TGTGCCAGCAGCTTAGTCAGGGGAGTAAGGACCGGGGAGCTGTTTTTT. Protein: CASSLVRGVRTGELFF.

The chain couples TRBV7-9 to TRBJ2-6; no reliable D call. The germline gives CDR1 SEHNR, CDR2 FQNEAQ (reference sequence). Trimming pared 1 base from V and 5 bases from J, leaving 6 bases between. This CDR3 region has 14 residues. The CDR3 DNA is TGTGCCAGCAGCTTAGATGCCAGGGCCAACGTCCTGACTTTC. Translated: CASSLDARANVLTF.

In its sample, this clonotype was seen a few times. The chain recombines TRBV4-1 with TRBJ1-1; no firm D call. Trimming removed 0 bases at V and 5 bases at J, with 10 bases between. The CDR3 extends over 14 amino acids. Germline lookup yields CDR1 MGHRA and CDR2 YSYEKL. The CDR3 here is CASSQDTLWTEAFF. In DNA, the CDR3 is TGCGCCAGCAGCCAAGACACCTTGTGGACTGAAGCTTTCTTT.

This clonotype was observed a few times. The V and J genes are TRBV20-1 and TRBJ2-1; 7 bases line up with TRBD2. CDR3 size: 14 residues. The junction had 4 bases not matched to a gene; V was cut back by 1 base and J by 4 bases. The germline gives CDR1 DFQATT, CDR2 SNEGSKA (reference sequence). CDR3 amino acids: CSARGLADYNEQFF. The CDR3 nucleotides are TGCAGTGCTAGAGGGCTAGCGGATTACAATGAGCAGTTCTTC.

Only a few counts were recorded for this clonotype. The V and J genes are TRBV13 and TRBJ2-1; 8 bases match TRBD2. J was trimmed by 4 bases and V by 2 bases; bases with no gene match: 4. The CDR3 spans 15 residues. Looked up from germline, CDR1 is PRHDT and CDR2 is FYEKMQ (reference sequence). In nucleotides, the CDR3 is TGTGCCAGCAGCTTACCCGGGGGGGGATACAATGAGCAGTTCTTC. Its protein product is CASSLPGGGYNEQFF.

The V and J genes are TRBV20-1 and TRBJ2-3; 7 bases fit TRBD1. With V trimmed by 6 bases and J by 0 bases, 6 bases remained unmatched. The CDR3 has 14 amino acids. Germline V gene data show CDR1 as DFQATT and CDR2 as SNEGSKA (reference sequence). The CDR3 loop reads CSAGDSASTDTQYF. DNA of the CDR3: TGCAGTGCCGGGGACAGCGCTAGCACAGATACGCAGTATTTT.

Here the CDR3 DNA reads TGCAGCGTTGAAGAGGGGAGGAACACTGAAGCTTTCTTT. The encoded protein is CSVEEGRNTEAFF. The V call is TRBV29-1, the J call TRBJ1-1, with D unresolved. CDR3 size: 13 residues. CDR1 and CDR2 (germline): SQVTM, ANQGSEA. The V and J ends lost 0 bases and 1 base respectively, with 6 bases between them.

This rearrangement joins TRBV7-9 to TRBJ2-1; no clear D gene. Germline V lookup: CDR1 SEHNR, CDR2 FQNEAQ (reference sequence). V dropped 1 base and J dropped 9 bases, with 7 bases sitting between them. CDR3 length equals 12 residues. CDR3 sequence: CASSLVVFEQFF. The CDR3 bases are TGTGCCAGCAGCTTAGTTGTTTTTGAGCAGTTCTTC.

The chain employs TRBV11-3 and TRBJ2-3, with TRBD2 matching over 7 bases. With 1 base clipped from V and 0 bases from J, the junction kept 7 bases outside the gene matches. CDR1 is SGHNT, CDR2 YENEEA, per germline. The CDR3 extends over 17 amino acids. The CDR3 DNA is TGTGCCAGCAGCTTAGGGGGCCTAGCGGCTAGCACAGATACGCAGTATTTT. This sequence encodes CASSLGGLAASTDTQYF.

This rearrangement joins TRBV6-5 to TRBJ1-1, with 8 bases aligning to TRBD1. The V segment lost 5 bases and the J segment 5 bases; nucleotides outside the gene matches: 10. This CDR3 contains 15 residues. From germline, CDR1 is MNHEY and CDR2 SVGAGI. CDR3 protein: CASSRDRGGRTEAFF. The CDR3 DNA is TGTGCCAGCAGTCGAGACAGGGGAGGGCGGACTGAAGCTTTCTTT.

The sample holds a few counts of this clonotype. The CDR3 nucleotides read TGTGCCAGCAGCTTAGAAGCCAGGATGAACACTGAAGCTTTCTTT. Protein sequence: CASSLEARMNTEAFF. V usage is TRBV11-1 and J usage is TRBJ1-1; D remains ambiguous. CDR1 SGHAT and CDR2 FQDESV come from the germline V gene (reference sequence). CDR3 length equals 15 residues. The ends were cut back, 1 base at V and 0 bases at J, with 9 bases in the middle.

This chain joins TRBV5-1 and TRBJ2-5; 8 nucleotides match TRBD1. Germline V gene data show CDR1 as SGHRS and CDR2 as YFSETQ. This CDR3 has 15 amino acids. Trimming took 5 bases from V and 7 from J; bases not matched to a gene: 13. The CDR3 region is CASRPRQGTEGTQYF. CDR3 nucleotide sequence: TGCGCCAGCAGACCGAGACAGGGGACGGAAGGGACCCAGTACTTC.

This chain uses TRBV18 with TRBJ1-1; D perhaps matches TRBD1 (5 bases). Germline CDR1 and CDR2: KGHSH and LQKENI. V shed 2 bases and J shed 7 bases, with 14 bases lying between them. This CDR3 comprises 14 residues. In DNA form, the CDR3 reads TGTGCCAGCTCACCAGGGTTACAGGAGGGTGAAGCTTTCTTT. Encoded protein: CASSPGLQEGEAFF.

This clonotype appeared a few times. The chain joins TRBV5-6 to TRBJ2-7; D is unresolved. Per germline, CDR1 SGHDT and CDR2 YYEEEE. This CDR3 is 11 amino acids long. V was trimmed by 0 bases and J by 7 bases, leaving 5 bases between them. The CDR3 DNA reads TGTGCCAGCAGCTTGGCCTTGGAGCAGTACTTC. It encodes CASSLALEQYF.

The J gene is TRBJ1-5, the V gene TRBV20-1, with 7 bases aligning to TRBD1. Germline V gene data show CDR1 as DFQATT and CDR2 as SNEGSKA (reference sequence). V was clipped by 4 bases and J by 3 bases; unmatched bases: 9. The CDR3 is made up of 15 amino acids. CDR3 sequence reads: CSATPTGPINQPQHF. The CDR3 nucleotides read TGCAGTGCTACACCGACAGGGCCCATCAATCAGCCCCAGCATTTT.

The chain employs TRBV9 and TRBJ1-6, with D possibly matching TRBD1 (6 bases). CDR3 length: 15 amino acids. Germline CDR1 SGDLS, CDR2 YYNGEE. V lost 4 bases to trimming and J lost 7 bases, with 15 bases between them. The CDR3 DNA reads TGTGCCAGCAGCCCAAGATGGGGGGGCAATTCACCCCTCCACTTT. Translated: CASSPRWGGNSPLHF. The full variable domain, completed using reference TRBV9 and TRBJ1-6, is DSGVTQTPKHLITATGQRVTLRCSPRSGDLSVYWYQQSLDQGLQFLIQYYNGEERAKGNILERFSAQQFPDLHSELNLSSLELGDSALYFCASSPRWGGNSPLHFGNGTRLTVT.

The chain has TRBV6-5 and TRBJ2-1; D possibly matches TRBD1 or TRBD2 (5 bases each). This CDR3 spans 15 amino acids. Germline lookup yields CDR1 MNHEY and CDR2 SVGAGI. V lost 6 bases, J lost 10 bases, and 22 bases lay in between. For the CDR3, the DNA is TGTGCCAGCAGCCCCGACGGGACGACCTTGGGAGAGCAGTTCTTC. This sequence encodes CASSPDGTTLGEQFF.

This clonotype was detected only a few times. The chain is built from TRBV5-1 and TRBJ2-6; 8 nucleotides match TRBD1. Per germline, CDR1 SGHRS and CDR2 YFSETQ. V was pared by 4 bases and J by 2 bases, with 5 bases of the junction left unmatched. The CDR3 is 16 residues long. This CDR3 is CASSPPTGAGANVLTF. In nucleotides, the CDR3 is TGCGCCAGCAGCCCCCCGACAGGGGCTGGGGCCAACGTCCTGACTTTC.

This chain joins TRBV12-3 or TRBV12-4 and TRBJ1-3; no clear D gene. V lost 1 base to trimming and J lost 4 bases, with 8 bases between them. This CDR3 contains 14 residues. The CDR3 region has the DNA TGTGCCAGCAGTTTAGACGTCCCGGGAAACACCATATATTTT. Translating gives CASSLDVPGNTIYF.

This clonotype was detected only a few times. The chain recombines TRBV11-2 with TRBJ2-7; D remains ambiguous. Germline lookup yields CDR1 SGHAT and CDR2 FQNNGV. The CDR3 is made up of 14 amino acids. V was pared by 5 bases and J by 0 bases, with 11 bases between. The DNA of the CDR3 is TGTGCCAGCAGCCAACGGGCCGACTCCTACGAGCAGTACTTC. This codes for CASSQRADSYEQYF.

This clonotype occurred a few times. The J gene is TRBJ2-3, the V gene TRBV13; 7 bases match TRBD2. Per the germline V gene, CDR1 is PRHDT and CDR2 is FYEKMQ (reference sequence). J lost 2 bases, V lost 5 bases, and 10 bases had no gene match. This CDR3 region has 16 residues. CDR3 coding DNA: TGTGCCAGCAGCCACCGGACTAGGCGCGTCACAGATACGCAGTATTTT. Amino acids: CASSHRTRRVTDTQYF.

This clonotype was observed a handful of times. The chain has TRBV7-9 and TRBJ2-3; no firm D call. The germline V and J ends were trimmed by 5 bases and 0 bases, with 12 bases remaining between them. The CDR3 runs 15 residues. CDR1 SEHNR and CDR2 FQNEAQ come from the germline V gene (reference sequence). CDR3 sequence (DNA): TGTGCCAGCAGCCACGACGGAGCTAGCACAGATACGCAGTATTTT. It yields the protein CASSHDGASTDTQYF.

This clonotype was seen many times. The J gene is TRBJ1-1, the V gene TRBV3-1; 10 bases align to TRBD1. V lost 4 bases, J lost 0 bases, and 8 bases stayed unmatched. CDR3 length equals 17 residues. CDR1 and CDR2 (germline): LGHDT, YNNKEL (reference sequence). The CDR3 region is CASSPRQGARMNTEAFF. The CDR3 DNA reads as TGTGCCAGCAGCCCACGACAGGGGGCACGCATGAACACTGAAGCTTTCTTT.

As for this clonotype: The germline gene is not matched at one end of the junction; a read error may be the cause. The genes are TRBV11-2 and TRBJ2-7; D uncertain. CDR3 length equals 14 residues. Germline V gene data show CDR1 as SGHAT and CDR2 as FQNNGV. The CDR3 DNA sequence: TGTGCCAACAGCTTAGAGCCGAACGGCCACGAGCAGTACTTC. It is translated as CANSLEPNGHEQYF.

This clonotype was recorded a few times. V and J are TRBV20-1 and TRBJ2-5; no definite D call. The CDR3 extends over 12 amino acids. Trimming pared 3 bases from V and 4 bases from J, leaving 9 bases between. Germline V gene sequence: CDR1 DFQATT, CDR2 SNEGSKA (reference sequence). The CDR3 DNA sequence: TGCAGTGCTAGTGGCAGAGCAGAGACCCAGTACTTC. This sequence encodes CSASGRAETQYF.

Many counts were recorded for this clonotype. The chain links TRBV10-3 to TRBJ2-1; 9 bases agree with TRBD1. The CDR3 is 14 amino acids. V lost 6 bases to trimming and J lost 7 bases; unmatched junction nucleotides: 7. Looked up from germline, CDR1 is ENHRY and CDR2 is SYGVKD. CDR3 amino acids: CAISGTGSVNEQFF. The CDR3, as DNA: TGTGCCATCAGCGGGACAGGGTCGGTGAATGAGCAGTTCTTC.

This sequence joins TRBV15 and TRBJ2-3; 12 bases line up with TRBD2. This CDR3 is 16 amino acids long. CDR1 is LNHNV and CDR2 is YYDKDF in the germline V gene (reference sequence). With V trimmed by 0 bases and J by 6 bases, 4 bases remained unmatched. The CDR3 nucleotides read TGTGCCACCAGCAGAGATCGGACTAGCGGGGCGGATACGCAGTATTTT. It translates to CATSRDRTSGADTQYF.